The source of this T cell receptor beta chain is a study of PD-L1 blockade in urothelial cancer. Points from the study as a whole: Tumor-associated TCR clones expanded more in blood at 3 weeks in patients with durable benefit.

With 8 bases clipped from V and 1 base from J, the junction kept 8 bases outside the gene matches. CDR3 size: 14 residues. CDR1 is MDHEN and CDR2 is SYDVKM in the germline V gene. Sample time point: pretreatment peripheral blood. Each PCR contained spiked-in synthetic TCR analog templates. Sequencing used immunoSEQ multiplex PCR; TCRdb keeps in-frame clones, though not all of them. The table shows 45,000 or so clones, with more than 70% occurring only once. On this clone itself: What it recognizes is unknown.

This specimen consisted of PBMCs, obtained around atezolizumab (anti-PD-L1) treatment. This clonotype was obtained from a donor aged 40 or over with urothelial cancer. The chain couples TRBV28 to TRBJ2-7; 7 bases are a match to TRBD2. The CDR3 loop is CASHPGGRSYEQYF. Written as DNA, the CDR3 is TGTGCCAGCCACCCGGGAGGTCGTTCCTACGAGCAGTACTTC.